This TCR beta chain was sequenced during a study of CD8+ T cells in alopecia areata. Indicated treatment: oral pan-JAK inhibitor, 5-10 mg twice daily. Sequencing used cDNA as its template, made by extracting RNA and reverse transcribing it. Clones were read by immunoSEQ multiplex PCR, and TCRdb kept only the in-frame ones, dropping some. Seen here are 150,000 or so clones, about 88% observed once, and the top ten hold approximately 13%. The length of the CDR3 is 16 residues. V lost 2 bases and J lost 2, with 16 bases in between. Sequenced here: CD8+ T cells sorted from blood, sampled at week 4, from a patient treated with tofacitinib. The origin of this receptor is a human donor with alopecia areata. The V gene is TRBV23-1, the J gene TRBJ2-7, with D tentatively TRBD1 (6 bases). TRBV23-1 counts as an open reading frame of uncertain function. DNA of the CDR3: TGCGCCAGCAGTCAACCCGAAGGGGGATATACCTACGAGCAGTACTTC. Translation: CASSQPEGGYTYEQYF.